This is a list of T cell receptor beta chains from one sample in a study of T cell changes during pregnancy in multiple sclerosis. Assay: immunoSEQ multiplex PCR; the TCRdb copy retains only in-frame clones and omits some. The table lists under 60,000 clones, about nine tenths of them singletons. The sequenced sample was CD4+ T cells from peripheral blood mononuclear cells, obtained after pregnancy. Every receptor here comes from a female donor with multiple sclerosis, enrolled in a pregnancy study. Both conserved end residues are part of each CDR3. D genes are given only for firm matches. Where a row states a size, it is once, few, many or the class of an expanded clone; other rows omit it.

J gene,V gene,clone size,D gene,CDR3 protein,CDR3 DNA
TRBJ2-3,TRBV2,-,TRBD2,CASSEPGLADDTQYF,TGTGCCAGCAGTGAACCGGGACTAGCAGACGATACGCAGTATTTT
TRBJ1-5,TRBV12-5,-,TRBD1,CASVGWDRTQHF,TGTGCTAGTGTCGGGTGGGACAGGACCCAGCATTTT
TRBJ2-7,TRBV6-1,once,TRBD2,CASSALAGGSYEQYF,TGTGCCAGCAGTGCACTAGCGGGCGGATCCTACGAGCAGTACTTC
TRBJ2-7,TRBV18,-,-,CASSPAGGYEQYF,TGTGCCAGCTCACCGGCAGGGGGGTACGAGCAGTACTTC
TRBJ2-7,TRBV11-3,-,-,CASSRGAEYEQYF,TGTGCCAGCAGCCGGGGGGCTGAGTACGAGCAGTACTTC
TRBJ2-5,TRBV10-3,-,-,CAIGFAVQETQYF,TGTGCCATCGGTTTTGCAGTTCAAGAGACCCAGTACTTC
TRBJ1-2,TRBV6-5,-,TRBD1,CASRGGQSYGYTF,TGTGCCAGCAGGGGGGGACAGAGTTATGGCTACACCTTC
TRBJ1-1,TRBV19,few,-,CASSSTGSKRGAFF,TGTGCCAGTAGCTCCACCGGGTCCAAACGTGGGGCTTTCTTT
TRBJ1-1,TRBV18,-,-,CASSPLTGTEAFF,TGTGCCAGCTCACCACTAACAGGCACTGAAGCTTTCTTT
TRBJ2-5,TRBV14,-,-,CASSRYQETQYF,TGTGCCAGCAGTCGGTACCAAGAGACCCAGTACTTC
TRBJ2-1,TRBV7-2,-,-,CASSFGSGSYNEQFF,TGTGCCAGCAGCTTTGGTAGCGGATCCTACAATGAGCAGTTCTTC
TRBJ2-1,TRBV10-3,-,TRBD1,CAIRDRGLYNEQFF,TGTGCCATCAGGGACAGGGGCCTTTACAATGAGCAGTTCTTC
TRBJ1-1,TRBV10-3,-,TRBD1,CAISERRTGAPMNTEAFF,TGTGCCATCAGTGAGCGCCGAACAGGGGCCCCTATGAACACTGAAGCTTTCTTT
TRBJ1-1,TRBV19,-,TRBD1,CASSTFKTGNSAEAFF,TGTGCCAGTAGTACCTTTAAGACAGGGAATAGCGCTGAAGCTTTCTTT
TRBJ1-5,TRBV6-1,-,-,CASSEASGFQPQHF,TGTGCCAGCAGTGAAGCGAGTGGTTTCCAGCCCCAGCATTTT
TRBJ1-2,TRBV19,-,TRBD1,CASSKGQFNYGYTF,TGTGCCAGTAGCAAGGGACAGTTTAACTATGGCTACACCTTC
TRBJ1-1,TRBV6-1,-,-,CASSEGPHPNTEAFF,TGTGCCAGCAGTGAAGGGCCCCACCCGAACACTGAAGCTTTCTTT
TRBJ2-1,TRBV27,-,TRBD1,CASSPRQGNNEQFF,TGTGCCAGCAGTCCTCGACAGGGGAACAATGAGCAGTTCTTC
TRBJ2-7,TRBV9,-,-,CASSLAGHYEQYF,TGTGCCAGCAGCCTTGCGGGGCACTACGAGCAGTACTTC
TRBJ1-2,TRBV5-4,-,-,CASSLGGGGYTF,TGTGCCAGCAGCTTGGGGGGCGGTGGCTACACCTTC
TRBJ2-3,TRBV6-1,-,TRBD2,CASSEAAWSTGGTQYF,TGTGCCAGCAGTGAAGCGGCCTGGTCAACGGGGGGTACGCAGTATTTT
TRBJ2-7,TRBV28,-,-,CASSSRGTPHYEQYF,TGTGCCAGCAGCAGTCGGGGGACCCCGCACTACGAGCAGTACTTC